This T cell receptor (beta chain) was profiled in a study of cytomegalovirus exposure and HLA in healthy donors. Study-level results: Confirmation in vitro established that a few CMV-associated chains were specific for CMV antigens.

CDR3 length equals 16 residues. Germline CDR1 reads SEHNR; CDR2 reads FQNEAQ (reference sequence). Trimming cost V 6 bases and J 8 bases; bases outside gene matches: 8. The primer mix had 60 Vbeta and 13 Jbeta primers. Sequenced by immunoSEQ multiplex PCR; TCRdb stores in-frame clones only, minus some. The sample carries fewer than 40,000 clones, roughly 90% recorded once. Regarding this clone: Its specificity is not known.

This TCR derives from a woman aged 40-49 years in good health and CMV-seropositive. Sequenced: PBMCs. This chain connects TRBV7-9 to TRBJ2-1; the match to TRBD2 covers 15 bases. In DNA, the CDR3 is TGTGCCAGCAGGCCAGGGACTAGCGGGGGGTTACATGAGCAGTTCTTC. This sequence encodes CASRPGTSGGLHEQFF.